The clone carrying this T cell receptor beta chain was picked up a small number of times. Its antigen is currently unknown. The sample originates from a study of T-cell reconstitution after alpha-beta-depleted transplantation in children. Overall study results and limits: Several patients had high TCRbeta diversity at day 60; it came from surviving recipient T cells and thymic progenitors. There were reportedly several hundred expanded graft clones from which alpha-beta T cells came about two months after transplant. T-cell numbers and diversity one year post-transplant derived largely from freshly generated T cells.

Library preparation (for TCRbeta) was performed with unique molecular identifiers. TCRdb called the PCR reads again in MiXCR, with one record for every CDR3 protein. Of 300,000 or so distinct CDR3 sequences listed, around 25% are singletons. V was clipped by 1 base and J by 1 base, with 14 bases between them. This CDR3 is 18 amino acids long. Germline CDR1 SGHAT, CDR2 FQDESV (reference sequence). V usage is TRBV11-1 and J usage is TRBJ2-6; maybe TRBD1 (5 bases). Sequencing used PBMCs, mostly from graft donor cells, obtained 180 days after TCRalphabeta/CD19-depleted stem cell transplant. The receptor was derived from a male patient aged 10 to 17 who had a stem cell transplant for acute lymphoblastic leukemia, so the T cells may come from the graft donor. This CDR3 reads CASSLGTGTYSGANVLTF. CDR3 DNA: TGTGCCAGCAGCTTAGGTACAGGTACCTATTCTGGGGCCAACGTCCTGACTTTC.